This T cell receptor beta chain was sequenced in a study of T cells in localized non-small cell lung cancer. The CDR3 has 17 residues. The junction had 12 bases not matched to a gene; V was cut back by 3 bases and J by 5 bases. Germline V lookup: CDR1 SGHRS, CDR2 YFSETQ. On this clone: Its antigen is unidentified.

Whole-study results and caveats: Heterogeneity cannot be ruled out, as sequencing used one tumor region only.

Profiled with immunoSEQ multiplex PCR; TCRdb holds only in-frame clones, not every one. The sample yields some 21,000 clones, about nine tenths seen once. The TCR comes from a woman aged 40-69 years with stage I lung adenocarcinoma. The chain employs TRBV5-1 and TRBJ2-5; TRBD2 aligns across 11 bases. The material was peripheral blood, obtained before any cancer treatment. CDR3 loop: CASSSGLAGTARETQYF. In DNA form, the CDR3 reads TGCGCCAGCAGCTCAGGACTAGCGGGTACCGCCAGGGAGACCCAGTACTTC.